This T cell receptor beta chain stems from a study of cytomegalovirus exposure and HLA in healthy donors. Amplification used 60 Vbeta primers and 13 Jbeta primers. TCRdb's copy holds only in-frame clones and misses some; the assay was immunoSEQ multiplex PCR. The sample has approximately 140,000 clones; over 60% are singletons. V was clipped by 3 bases and J by 5 bases, with 7 bases between them. Germline CDR1 MDHEN, CDR2 SYDVKM. The CDR3 loop spans 13 amino acids. Sequencing was carried out using PBMCs. The origin of this receptor is a man aged 35-49 years in good health and CMV-seronegative. J is TRBJ2-2 and V is TRBV28; no clear D gene. The CDR3 loop is CASSFPKTGELFF. CDR3 DNA sequence: TGTGCCAGCAGTTTCCCAAAAACCGGGGAGCTGTTTTTT. Together with reference TRBV28 and TRBJ2-2, the CDR3 gives the full variable domain: DVKVTQSSRYLVKRTGEKVFLECVQDMDHENMFWYRQDPGLGLRLIYFSYDVKMKEKGDIPEGYSVSREKKERFSLILESASTNQTSMYLCASSFPKTGELFFGEGSRLTVL.